This entry is about one T cell receptor (beta chain). These data originate in a study of blood T cell repertoires in COVID-19. Trimming shortened V by 5 bases and J by 6 bases, and 16 bases separated the two germline ends. The CDR3 loop spans 13 amino acids. Germline-derived CDR1 and CDR2 are GTSNPN and SVGIG (reference sequence). Repertoires were generated with immunoSEQ multiplex PCR, while TCRdb's copy carries only in-frame clones and drops some. This table holds some 14,000 clones, roughly 88% found once. The V gene is TRBV30, the J gene TRBJ1-2, with D possibly matching TRBD1 (5 bases). The clonotype originates from a human donor in a cohort sampled during active COVID-19. Sequenced material: peripheral blood. CDR3 protein: CAWSGQGGHGYTF. As DNA, the CDR3 is TGTGCCTGGTCGGGTCAGGGCGGTCATGGCTACACCTTC.